What follows is one TCR beta chain and its context. Antigen specificity is unknown. The record originates from a study of CD8 T cells in Susac syndrome. Study observations and caveats: The study admitted that it had a relatively small number of individuals in its TCR sequencing and HLA analysis.

Negative isolation was used for CD8+ and CD4+ T cells, and FACS enrichment was applied to TEMRA cells. RNA in amounts of about 0.5 to 1 ug was reverse transcribed with random hexamers. immunoSEQ multiplex PCR amplified TCR beta CDR3 across 54 Vbeta, 13 Jbeta. TCRdb re-analysed the immunoSEQ multiplex PCR reads in MiXCR, keeping a single row per CDR3 protein. This table holds 150,000 to 180,000 distinct CDR3 sequences, approximately 96% found once. Germline loops: CDR1 SGHDN, CDR2 FVKESK. Losses at the gene ends were 2 bases for V and 3 bases for J; bases not matched to a gene: 14. The CDR3 is 18 amino acids.

Sequenced material: CD8+ T cells from PBMCs. This chain uses TRBV14 with TRBJ1-2; TRBD1 matches 8 bases. The sequence was obtained from a human donor with multiple sclerosis. The CDR3: CASSQRAGGYTRDYGYTF. The DNA of the CDR3 is TGTGCCAGCAGCCAACGCGCAGGGGGCTATACTCGGGACTATGGCTACACCTTC.